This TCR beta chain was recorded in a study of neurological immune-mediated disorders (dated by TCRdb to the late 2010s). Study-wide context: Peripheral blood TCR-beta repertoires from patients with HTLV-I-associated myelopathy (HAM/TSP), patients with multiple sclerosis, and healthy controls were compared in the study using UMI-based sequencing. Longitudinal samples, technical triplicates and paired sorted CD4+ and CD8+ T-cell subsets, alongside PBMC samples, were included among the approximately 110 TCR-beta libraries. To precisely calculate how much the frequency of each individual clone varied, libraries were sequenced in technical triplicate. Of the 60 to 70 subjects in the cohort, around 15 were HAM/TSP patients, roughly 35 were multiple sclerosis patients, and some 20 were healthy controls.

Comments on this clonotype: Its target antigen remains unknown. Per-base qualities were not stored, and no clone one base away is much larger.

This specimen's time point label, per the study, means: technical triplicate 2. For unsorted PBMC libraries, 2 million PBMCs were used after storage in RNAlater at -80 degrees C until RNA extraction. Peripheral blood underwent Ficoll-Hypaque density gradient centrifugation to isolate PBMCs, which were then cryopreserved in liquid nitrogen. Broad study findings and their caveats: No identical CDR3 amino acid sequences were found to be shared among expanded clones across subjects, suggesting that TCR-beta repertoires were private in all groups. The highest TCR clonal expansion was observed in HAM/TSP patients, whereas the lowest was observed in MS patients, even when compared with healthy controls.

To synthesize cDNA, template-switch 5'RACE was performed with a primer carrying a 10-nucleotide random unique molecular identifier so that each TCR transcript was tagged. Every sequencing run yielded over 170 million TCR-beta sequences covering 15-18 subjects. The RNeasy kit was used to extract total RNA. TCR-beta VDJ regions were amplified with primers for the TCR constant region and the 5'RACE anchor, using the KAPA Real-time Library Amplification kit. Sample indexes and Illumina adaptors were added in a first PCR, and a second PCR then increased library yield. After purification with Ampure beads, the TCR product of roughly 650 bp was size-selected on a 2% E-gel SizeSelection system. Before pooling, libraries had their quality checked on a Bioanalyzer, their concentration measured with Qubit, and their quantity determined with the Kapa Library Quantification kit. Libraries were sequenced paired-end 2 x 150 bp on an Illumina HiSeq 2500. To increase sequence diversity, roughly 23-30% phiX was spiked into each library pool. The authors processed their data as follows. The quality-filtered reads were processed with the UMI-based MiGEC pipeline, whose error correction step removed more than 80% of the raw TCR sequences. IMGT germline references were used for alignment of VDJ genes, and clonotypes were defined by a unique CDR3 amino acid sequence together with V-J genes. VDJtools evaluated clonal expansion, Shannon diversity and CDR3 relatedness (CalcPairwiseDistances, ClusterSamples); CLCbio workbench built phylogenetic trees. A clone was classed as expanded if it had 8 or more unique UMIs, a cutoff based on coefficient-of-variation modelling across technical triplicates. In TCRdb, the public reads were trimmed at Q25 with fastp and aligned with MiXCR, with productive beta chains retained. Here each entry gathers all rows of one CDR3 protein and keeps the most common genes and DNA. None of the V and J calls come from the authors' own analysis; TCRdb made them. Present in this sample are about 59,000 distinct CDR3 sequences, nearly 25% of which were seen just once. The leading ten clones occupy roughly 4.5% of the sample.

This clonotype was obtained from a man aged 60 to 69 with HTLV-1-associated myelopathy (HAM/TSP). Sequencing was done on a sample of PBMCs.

The DNA reads TGCAGTGCTAAACGGGGCACAACCTACGAGCAGTACTTC. Its protein product is CSAKRGTTYEQYF. The chain joins TRBV20-1 to TRBJ2-7; the D gene could be TRBD1 or TRBD2, each one agreeing over 5 bases. Including cysteine and phenylalanine, the CDR3 has 13 amino acids. The read is trimmed to its CDR3 DNA, 39 bases read in frame from base 1. Per the germline V gene (reference sequence), DFQATT is the CDR1 and SNEGSKA is the CDR2. V lost 4 bases and J lost 2 bases; the stretch between them is 12 bases long.